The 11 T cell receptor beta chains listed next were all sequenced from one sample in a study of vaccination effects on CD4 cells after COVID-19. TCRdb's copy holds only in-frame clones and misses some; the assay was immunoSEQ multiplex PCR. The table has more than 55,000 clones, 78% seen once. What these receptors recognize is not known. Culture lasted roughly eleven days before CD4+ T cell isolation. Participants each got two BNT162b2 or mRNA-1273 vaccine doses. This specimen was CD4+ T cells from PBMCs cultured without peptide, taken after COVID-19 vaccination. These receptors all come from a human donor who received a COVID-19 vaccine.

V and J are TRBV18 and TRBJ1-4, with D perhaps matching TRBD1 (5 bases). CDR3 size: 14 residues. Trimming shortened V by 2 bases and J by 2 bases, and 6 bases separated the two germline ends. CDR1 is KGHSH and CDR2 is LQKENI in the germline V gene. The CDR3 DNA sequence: TGTGCCAGCTCACCAGGGGCCACTAATGAAAAACTGTTTTTT. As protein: CASSPGATNEKLFF. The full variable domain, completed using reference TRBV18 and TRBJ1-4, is NAGVMQNPRHLVRRRGQEARLRCSPMKGHSHVYWYRQLPEEGLKFMVYLQKENIIDESGMPKERFSAEFPKEGPSILRIQQVVRGDSAAYFCASSPGATNEKLFFGSGTQLSVL.

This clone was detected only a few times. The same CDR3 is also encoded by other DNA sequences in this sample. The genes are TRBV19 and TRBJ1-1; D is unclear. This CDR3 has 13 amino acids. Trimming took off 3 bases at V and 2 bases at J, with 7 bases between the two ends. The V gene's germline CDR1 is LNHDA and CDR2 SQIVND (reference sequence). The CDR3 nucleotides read TGTGCCAGTAGTATGACGTTAAACACTGAAGCTTTCTTT. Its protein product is CASSMTLNTEAFF.

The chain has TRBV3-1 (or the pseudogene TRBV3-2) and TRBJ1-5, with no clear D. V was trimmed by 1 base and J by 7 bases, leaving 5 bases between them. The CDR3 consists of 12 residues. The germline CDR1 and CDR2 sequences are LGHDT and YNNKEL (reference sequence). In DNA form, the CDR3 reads TGTGCCAGCAGCCAAGCTGACCAGCCCCAGCATTTT. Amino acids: CASSQADQPQHF.

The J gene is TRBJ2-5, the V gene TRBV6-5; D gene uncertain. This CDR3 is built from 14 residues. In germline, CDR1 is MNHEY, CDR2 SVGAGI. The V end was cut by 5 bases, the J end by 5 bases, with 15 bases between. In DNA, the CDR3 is TGTGCCAGCAGTACCCGGGTCGCGCGGGAGACCCAGTACTTC. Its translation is CASSTRVARETQYF.

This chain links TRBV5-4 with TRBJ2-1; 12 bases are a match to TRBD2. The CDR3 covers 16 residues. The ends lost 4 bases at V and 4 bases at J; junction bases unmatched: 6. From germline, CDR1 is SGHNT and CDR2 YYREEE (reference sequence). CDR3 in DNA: TGTGCCAGCAGCCTCTTAGGACTAGCGGGGTACAATGAGCAGTTCTTC. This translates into CASSLLGLAGYNEQFF.

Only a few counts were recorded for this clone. The CDR3 coding sequence is TGTGCCAGCCAGGAACAGGGCGGCAATCAGCCCCAGCATTTT. Its translation: CASQEQGGNQPQHF. V and J are TRBV19 and TRBJ1-5; tentatively, D is TRBD1 (6 bases). Germline lookup yields CDR1 LNHDA and CDR2 SQIVND (reference sequence). The CDR3 consists of 14 residues. The germline V and J ends were trimmed by 9 bases and 2 bases, with 14 bases remaining between them.

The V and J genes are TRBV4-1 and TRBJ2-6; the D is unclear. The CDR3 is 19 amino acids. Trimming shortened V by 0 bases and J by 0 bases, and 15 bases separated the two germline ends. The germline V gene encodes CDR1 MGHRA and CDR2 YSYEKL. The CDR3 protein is CASSQDTRTASSGANVLTF. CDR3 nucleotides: TGCGCCAGCAGCCAAGATACTCGAACGGCTAGCTCTGGGGCCAACGTCCTGACTTTC.

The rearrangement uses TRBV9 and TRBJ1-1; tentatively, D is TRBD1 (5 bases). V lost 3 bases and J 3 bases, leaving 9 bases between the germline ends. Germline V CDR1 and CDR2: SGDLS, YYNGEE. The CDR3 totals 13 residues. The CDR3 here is CASSARGDTEAFF. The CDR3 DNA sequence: TGTGCCAGCAGCGCCCGAGGGGACACTGAAGCTTTCTTT.

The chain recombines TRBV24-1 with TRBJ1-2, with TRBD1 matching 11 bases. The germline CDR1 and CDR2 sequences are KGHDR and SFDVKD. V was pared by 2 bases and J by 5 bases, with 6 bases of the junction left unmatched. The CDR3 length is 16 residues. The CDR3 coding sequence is TGTGCCACCAGTGATTCCGGACAGGGGGCAGGATATGGCTACACCTTC. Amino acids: CATSDSGQGAGYGYTF.

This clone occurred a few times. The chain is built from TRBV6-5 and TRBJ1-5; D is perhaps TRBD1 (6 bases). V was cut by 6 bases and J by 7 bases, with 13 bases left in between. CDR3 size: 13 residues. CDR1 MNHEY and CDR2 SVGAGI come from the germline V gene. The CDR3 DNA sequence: TGTGCCAGCAGATCGGACAGTCCCCAGCCCCAGCATTTT. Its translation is CASRSDSPQPQHF.

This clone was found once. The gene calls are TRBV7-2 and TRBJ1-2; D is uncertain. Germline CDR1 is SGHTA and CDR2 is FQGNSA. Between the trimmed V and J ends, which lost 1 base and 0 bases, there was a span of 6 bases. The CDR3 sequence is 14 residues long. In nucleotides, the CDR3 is TGTGCCAGCAGCTTAGACAGCACTAACTATGGCTACACCTTC. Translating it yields CASSLDSTNYGYTF.